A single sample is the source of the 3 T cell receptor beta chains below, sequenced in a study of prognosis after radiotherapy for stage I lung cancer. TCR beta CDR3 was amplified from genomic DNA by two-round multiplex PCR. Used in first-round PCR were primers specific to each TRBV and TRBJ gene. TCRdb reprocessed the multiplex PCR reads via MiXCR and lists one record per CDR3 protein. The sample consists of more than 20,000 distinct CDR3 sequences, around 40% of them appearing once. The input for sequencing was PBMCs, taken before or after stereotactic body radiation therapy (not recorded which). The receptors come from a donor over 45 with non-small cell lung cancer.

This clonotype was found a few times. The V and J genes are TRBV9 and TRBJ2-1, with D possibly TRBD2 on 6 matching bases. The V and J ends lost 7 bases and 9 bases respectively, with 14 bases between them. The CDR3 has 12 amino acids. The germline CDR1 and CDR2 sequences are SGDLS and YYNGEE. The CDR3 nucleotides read TGTGCCAGCGCGGGGCCTAACTCTGAGCAGTTCTTC. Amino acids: CASAGPNSEQFF. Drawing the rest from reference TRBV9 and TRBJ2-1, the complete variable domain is DSGVTQTPKHLITATGQRVTLRCSPRSGDLSVYWYQQSLDQGLQFLIQYYNGEERAKGNILERFSAQQFPDLHSELNLSSLELGDSALYFCASAGPNSEQFFGPGTRLTVL.

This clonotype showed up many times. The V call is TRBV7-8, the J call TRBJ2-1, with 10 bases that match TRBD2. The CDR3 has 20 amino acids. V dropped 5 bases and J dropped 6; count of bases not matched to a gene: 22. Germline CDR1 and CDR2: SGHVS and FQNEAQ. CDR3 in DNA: TGTGCCAGCAGCCCAGTAGACAGGAGCCCTAGCGGGAGTCTTGGCAATGAGCAGTTCTTC. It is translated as CASSPVDRSPSGSLGNEQFF.

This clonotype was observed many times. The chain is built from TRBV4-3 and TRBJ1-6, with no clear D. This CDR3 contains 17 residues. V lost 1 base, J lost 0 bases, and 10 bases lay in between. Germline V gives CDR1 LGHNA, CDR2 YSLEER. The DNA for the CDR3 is TGCGCCAGCAGCCAAGGCAGTGGAAGCTCCTATAATTCACCCCTCCACTTT. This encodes CASSQGSGSSYNSPLHF.